Listed below are T cell receptor beta chains from one sample, sequenced in a study of cytomegalovirus exposure and HLA in healthy donors. The repertoire was sequenced with immunoSEQ multiplex PCR; TCRdb's copy has only in-frame clones and lacks some. The table has approximately 84,000 clones, approximately 71% seen once; the top ten hold 2% to 2.5%. The sample was PBMCs. The receptors here all came from a middle-aged man in good health and CMV-seronegative. Both conserved end residues are part of each CDR3. The D gene is left open where the match is weak. The size field is filled for only some rows; it gives once, few, many or a size class.

clone size	D gene	V gene	J gene	CDR3 protein	CDR3 DNA
NA	TRBD2	TRBV27	TRBJ2-7	CASSSTAGLAGYEQYF	TGTGCCAGCAGTTCGACCGCGGGACTAGCGGGGTACGAGCAGTACTTC
NA	TRBD2	TRBV6-1	TRBJ2-1	CASKVGTSFWEQFF	TGTGCCAGCAAGGTCGGGACTAGCTTCTGGGAGCAGTTCTTC
NA	TRBD1	TRBV28	TRBJ2-7	CASSLGQREQYF	TGTGCCAGCAGTTTGGGACAGCGAGAGCAGTACTTC
medium-sized	NA	TRBV5-1	TRBJ1-1	CASSLAQYTEAFF	TGCGCCAGCAGCTTGGCACAGTACACTGAAGCTTTCTTT
NA	NA	TRBV19	TRBJ1-6	CASSGPGQAYSPLHF	TGTGCCAGTAGCGGACCGGGACAAGCATATTCACCCCTCCACTTT
NA	TRBD1	TRBV19	TRBJ2-7	CASSTALGTGRTYEQYF	TGTGCCAGTAGTACCGCCCTTGGGACAGGGAGGACCTACGAGCAGTACTTC
NA	TRBD2	TRBV7-9	TRBJ2-2	CASSQSGGAMGAGELFF	TGTGCCAGCAGCCAGAGCGGGGGCGCCATGGGTGCCGGGGAGCTGTTTTTT
few	NA	TRBV5-6	TRBJ1-4	CASSFGGDEKLFF	TGTGCCAGCAGCTTTGGCGGGGATGAAAAACTGTTTTTT
NA	NA	TRBV10-3	TRBJ2-1	CAISETGTDHEQFF	TGTGCCATCAGTGAAACAGGGACGGATCATGAGCAGTTCTTC
NA	NA	TRBV30	TRBJ1-5	CAWSVGGTPQPQHF	TGTGCCTGGAGTGTTGGGGGGACCCCTCAGCCCCAGCATTTT
NA	NA	TRBV10-2	TRBJ2-7	CASSESGRDWSYEQYF	TGCGCCAGCAGTGAGTCGGGGCGGGATTGGTCCTACGAGCAGTACTTC
NA	TRBD1	TRBV7-8	TRBJ2-7	CASARGLPYEQYF	TGTGCCTCAGCCAGGGGGCTGCCCTACGAGCAGTACTTC
few	TRBD1	TRBV13	TRBJ2-3	CASSLNPGQGVADTQYF	TGTGCCAGCAGCCTAAACCCGGGACAGGGAGTGGCAGATACGCAGTATTTT
NA	TRBD2	TRBV28	TRBJ2-7	CASRTSGKYEQYF	TGTGCCAGCAGAACTAGCGGGAAATACGAGCAGTACTTC
NA	NA	TRBV19	TRBJ1-4	CASRGQFGEKLFF	TGTGCCAGCCGGGGACAATTTGGCGAAAAACTGTTTTTT
NA	NA	TRBV12-5	TRBJ2-2	CASGLVSGRNTGELFF	TGTGCTAGTGGTTTGGTCAGCGGAAGGAACACCGGGGAGCTGTTTTTT
once	TRBD1	TRBV9	TRBJ1-2	CASSLRDRRGFNYGYTF	TGTGCCAGCAGCCTCCGGGACAGACGGGGATTTAACTATGGCTACACCTTC
NA	TRBD2	TRBV7-9	TRBJ2-5	CASRQRAGEETQYF	TGTGCCAGCAGACAGAGGGCGGGAGAGGAGACCCAGTACTTC
NA	TRBD1	TRBV5-1	TRBJ1-6	CASSSGQGASSYNSPLHF	TGCGCCAGCAGTTCGGGACAGGGGGCTAGCTCCTATAATTCACCCCTCCACTTT
NA	NA	TRBV28	TRBJ1-1	CASISNTEAFF	TGTGCCAGCATCTCTAACACTGAAGCTTTCTTT
NA	NA	TRBV5-4	TRBJ2-7	CASSSSGRIYEQYF	TGTGCCAGCAGCTCTTCAGGGCGAATCTACGAGCAGTACTTC